Following are 24 T cell receptor beta chains from one sample sequenced in a study of regulatory T cells in long-lasting Graves disease. Time point: newly diagnosed GD, antithyroid drugs for less than 3 months. Researchers made the TCR library from RNA that was extracted from PBMCs. To make TCR beta libraries, researchers used iRepertoire HTBI primers and Arm-PCR of CDR3 regions. TCRdb fed the multiplex PCR reads into MiXCR, producing one record per CDR3 protein. The data hold roughly 380,000 distinct CDR3 sequences, with around 15% observed a single time. Another study also made use of these data, one on T cells in Graves' hyperthyroidism and ophthalmopathy.

The sequencing used peripheral blood mononuclear cells (PBMCs), collected at new diagnosis, from a patient treated with antithyroid drugs. The receptors come from a man aged 40-49 years with Graves disease.

As regards this clonotype: A read error is possible here, since a much larger clone lies one base away. The CDR3 loop reads CVSSGRTATYEQYF. DNA for the CDR3: TGTGTCAGCAGTGGCAGGACAGCCACCTACGAGCAGTACTTC. The chain employs TRBV2 and TRBJ2-7; D might be TRBD1 (6 bases). CDR3 size: 14 residues. The germline gives CDR1 SNHLY, CDR2 FYNNEI.

This clonotype has ten or more counts. In DNA form, the CDR3 reads TGCGCCAGCAGGCAGGGTGGATATGGCTACACCTTC. Amino acids: CASRQGGYGYTF. The chain couples TRBV5-1 to TRBJ1-2, with a possible D match to TRBD1 (5 bases). The CDR3 runs 12 residues. Trimming cost V 5 bases and J 5 bases, with 10 bases left between them. Germline V gives CDR1 SGHRS, CDR2 YFSETQ.

This clonotype has at least ten counts. V usage is TRBV28 and J usage is TRBJ2-5, with a possible D match to TRBD2 (6 bases). This CDR3 spans 15 amino acids. CDR1 and CDR2 (germline): MDHEN, SYDVKM. V gave up 8 bases and J gave up 5 bases, with 21 bases separating them. CDR3 in DNA: TGTGCCAGCCGTCCTTTCGGGGGATCCTCTGAGACCCAGTACTTC. Translating it yields CASRPFGGSSETQYF.

This clonotype showed up just a few times. V gene TRBV7-2 combines with J gene TRBJ2-4; no firm D call. CDR3 length: 13 residues. The V gene's germline CDR1 is SGHTA and CDR2 FQGNSA. Trimming removed 1 base at V and 9 bases at J, with 10 bases between. CDR3 nucleotides: TGTGCCAGCAGCTTAGAATTTCGAGGCATTCAGTACTTC. It yields the protein CASSLEFRGIQYF.

This clonotype was counted a few times. V is TRBV29-1 and J is TRBJ2-2, with D tentatively TRBD1 (6 bases). V lost 4 bases, J lost 5 bases, and 11 bases lay in between. The CDR3 length is 13 residues. Germline lookup yields CDR1 SQVTM and CDR2 ANQGSEA. CDR3 nucleotides: TGCAGCGTTGGGGACAAGGGGACCGGGGAGCTGTTTTTT. It codes for CSVGDKGTGELFF.

This clonotype came up many times. Relative to the germline gene, one junction end is altered; a read error may explain this. The CDR3 sequence: CASSPTGGIPRAF. The CDR3 DNA reads as TGTGCCAGCAGCCCAACAGGGGGGATACCCAGGGCCTTC. V usage is TRBV5-6 and J usage is TRBJ1-2; TRBD1 agrees at 8 bases. CDR3 size: 13 residues. The germline V gene has CDR1 SGHDT and CDR2 YYEEEE.

The genes are TRBV12-3 or TRBV12-4 and TRBJ2-7; D remains unclear. Trimming pared 1 base from V and 4 bases from J, leaving 8 bases between. The CDR3 is 13 amino acids. Written as DNA, the CDR3 is TGTGCCAGCAGTTTAGTATTGGCATACGAGCAGTACTTC. Protein product: CASSLVLAYEQYF.

This clonotype occurred many times. As DNA, the CDR3 is TGCAGTGCTAGGGACCGGAGACAGGGGAGCGGCATTCAGTACTTC. Translation: CSARDRRQGSGIQYF. The chain couples TRBV20-1 to TRBJ2-4; 8 bases are a match to TRBD1. Germline V gene lookup returns CDR1 DFQATT and CDR2 SNEGSKA (reference sequence). This CDR3 comprises 15 residues. V shed 3 bases, J shed 9 bases, and the junction held 13 bases outside the gene matches.

Many counts were recorded for this clonotype. V usage is TRBV5-1 and J usage is TRBJ2-7, with TRBD2 matching 7 bases. Germline V gives CDR1 SGHRS, CDR2 YFSETQ. V was clipped by 4 bases and J by 2 bases; unmatched bases: 3. The CDR3 length is 13 residues. CDR3 DNA sequence: TGCGCCAGCAGCGGGACTAACACCTACGAGCAGTACTTC. It is translated as CASSGTNTYEQYF.

This clonotype was counted ten times or more. The chain recombines TRBV6-1 with TRBJ1-5, with D unclear. Germline-derived CDR1 and CDR2 are MNHNS and SASEGT. This CDR3 comprises 12 residues. Trimming took off 5 bases at V and 2 bases at J, with 4 bases between the two ends. The CDR3 loop is CASSTGNQPQHF. The CDR3, as DNA: TGTGCCAGCAGTACCGGCAATCAGCCCCAGCATTTT.

This clonotype was detected ten times or more. This chain links TRBV18 with TRBJ2-1, with unresolved D. The CDR3 spans 15 residues. Germline V gives CDR1 KGHSH, CDR2 LQKENI. V was pared by 1 base and J by 0 bases, with 7 bases between. The CDR3 coding sequence is TGTGCCAGCTCACCACAGGCAGGCTCCTACAATGAGCAGTTCTTC. Residues: CASSPQAGSYNEQFF.

This clonotype was seen repeatedly, ten times or more. V is TRBV30 and J is TRBJ2-1, with no clear D. CDR1 and CDR2 from the germline V gene are GTSNPN and SVGIG (reference sequence). The V gene lost 6 bases and the J gene lost 2 bases, with 14 bases spanning the gap. The CDR3 contains 14 residues. CDR3 loop: CACQGLPAYNEQFF. CDR3 DNA sequence: TGTGCCTGCCAAGGGCTACCCGCCTACAATGAGCAGTTCTTC.

The table lists this clonotype with many counts. J is TRBJ1-2 and V is TRBV10-3; no definite D call. Germline V CDR1 and CDR2: ENHRY, SYGVKD. The V gene lost 3 bases and the J gene lost 7 bases, with 9 bases spanning the gap. The CDR3 runs 12 residues. CDR3 in amino acids: CAISDWVGGYTF. The CDR3, as DNA: TGTGCCATCAGTGACTGGGTTGGTGGCTACACCTTC.

This clonotype was observed a handful of times. Just one base apart from a much larger clone, this may be a read error. The gene calls are TRBV7-6 and TRBJ1-1, with a possible D match to TRBD1 (5 bases). Trimming left V 6 bases short and J 3 bases short, with 11 bases between. Germline CDR1 and CDR2: SGHVS and FNYEAQ. The CDR3 runs to 13 residues. CDR3 coding DNA: TGTGCCAGCAGATCAGGGTGGGACACTGAAGCTTTCTTT. Protein product: CASRSGWDTEAFF. Full variable domain (remainder filled in from reference TRBV7-6 and TRBJ1-1): GAGVSQSPRYKVTKRGQDVALRCDPISGHVSLYWYRQALGQGPEFLTYFNYEAQQDKSGLPNDRFSAERPEGSISTLTIQRTEQRDSAMYRCASRSGWDTEAFFGQGTRLTVV.

This clonotype was seen a few times. The chain recombines TRBV7-2 with TRBJ1-2; the D gene is possibly TRBD1 (6 bases). Germline V gives CDR1 SGHTA, CDR2 FQGNSA. This CDR3 comprises 16 residues. Trimming stripped 0 bases from V and 1 base from J, with 12 bases between. CDR3 coding DNA: TGTGCCAGCAGCTTAGCGCTCACAGGGCTTAACTATGGCTACACCTTC. Protein sequence: CASSLALTGLNYGYTF.

This clonotype was seen a few times. The chain employs TRBV3-1 and TRBJ2-5; D uncertain. V lost 4 bases to trimming and J lost 7 bases, with 13 bases between them. Germline V gene lookup returns CDR1 LGHDT and CDR2 YNNKEL (reference sequence). CDR3 size: 13 residues. The CDR3 loop is CASSRRSERTQYF. CDR3 in DNA: TGTGCCAGCAGCCGAAGATCAGAGCGGACCCAGTACTTC.

This clonotype was detected once. The chain couples TRBV28 to TRBJ2-7; D perhaps matches TRBD1 (6 bases). Germline CDR1 and CDR2: MDHEN and SYDVKM. Trimming stripped 5 bases from V and 6 bases from J, with 11 bases between. CDR3 length: 12 residues. The CDR3 coding sequence is TGTGCCAGCAGTGACAACAGGGCCGAGCAGTACTTC. Its translation: CASSDNRAEQYF.

A word on this clonotype: Since a much larger clone is just one base distant, this may be a read error. The genes are TRBV5-4 and TRBJ1-6; D gene ambiguous. This CDR3 region has 12 residues. Trimming removed 4 bases from V and 8 bases from J, with 7 bases in between. Germline loops: CDR1 SGHNT, CDR2 YYREEE (reference sequence). CDR3 in amino acids: CASSLDHSPLHF. The CDR3 bases are TGTGCCAGCAGCCTAGACCATTCACCCCTCCACTTT.

This clonotype has a count of ten or more. V is TRBV28 and J is TRBJ2-2; D may be TRBD1 (6 bases). The germline gives CDR1 MDHEN, CDR2 SYDVKM. The CDR3 is 14 amino acids. With 5 bases removed from V and 1 base from J, the gap between germline ends came to 8 bases. CDR3 loop: CASSKGQNTGELFF. The CDR3 DNA reads as TGTGCCAGCAGTAAGGGACAGAACACCGGGGAGCTGTTTTTT.

This clonotype was seen at least ten times. This chain connects TRBV2 to TRBJ2-1, with TRBD1 matching over 7 bases. Germline CDR1 SNHLY, CDR2 FYNNEI. The junction had 7 bases not matched to a gene; V was cut back by 6 bases and J by 2 bases. The length of the CDR3 is 15 residues. Here the CDR3 reads CASSRDSSTYNEQFF. CDR3 nucleotides: TGTGCCAGCAGCCGGGACAGCAGCACCTACAATGAGCAGTTCTTC.

The CDR3 reads CASSSRTGPTGELFF. The CDR3 nucleotides are TGTGCCAGCAGCTCCCGGACAGGCCCCACCGGGGAGCTGTTTTTT. V is TRBV7-9 and J is TRBJ2-2; 7 positions match TRBD1. CDR1 is SEHNR, CDR2 FQNEAQ, per germline (reference sequence). The CDR3 runs 15 residues. With V trimmed by 4 bases and J by 4 bases, 6 bases remained unmatched.

This clonotype was counted many times. This chain links TRBV7-9 with TRBJ1-6; D is unclear. CDR1 SEHNR and CDR2 FQNEAQ come from the germline V gene (reference sequence). The CDR3 totals 13 residues. Deletions cut 5 bases from V and 11 bases from J, with 13 bases between. The CDR3 protein is CASSRGIGAPLHF. CDR3 nucleotide sequence: TGTGCCAGCAGCCGAGGGATCGGTGCACCCCTCCACTTT.

This clonotype was detected many times. The chain has TRBV15 and TRBJ1-3, with a possible D match to TRBD1 (6 bases). Germline V gives CDR1 LNHNV, CDR2 YYDKDF (reference sequence). V lost 9 bases, J lost 4 bases, and 19 bases lay in between. This CDR3 has 15 amino acids. CDR3 sequence: CATSGGRARGNTIYF. As DNA, the CDR3 is TGTGCCACTTCGGGGGGCAGGGCAAGAGGAAACACCATATATTTT.

This clonotype was counted many times. The chain employs TRBV12-3 or TRBV12-4 and TRBJ1-1; D is unresolved. The CDR3 is 11 residues long. V was shortened by 7 bases and J by 1 base, with 4 bases between the two germline ends. The CDR3 spells CASKRNTEAFF. CDR3 nucleotide sequence: TGTGCCAGCAAGAGGAACACTGAAGCTTTCTTT.